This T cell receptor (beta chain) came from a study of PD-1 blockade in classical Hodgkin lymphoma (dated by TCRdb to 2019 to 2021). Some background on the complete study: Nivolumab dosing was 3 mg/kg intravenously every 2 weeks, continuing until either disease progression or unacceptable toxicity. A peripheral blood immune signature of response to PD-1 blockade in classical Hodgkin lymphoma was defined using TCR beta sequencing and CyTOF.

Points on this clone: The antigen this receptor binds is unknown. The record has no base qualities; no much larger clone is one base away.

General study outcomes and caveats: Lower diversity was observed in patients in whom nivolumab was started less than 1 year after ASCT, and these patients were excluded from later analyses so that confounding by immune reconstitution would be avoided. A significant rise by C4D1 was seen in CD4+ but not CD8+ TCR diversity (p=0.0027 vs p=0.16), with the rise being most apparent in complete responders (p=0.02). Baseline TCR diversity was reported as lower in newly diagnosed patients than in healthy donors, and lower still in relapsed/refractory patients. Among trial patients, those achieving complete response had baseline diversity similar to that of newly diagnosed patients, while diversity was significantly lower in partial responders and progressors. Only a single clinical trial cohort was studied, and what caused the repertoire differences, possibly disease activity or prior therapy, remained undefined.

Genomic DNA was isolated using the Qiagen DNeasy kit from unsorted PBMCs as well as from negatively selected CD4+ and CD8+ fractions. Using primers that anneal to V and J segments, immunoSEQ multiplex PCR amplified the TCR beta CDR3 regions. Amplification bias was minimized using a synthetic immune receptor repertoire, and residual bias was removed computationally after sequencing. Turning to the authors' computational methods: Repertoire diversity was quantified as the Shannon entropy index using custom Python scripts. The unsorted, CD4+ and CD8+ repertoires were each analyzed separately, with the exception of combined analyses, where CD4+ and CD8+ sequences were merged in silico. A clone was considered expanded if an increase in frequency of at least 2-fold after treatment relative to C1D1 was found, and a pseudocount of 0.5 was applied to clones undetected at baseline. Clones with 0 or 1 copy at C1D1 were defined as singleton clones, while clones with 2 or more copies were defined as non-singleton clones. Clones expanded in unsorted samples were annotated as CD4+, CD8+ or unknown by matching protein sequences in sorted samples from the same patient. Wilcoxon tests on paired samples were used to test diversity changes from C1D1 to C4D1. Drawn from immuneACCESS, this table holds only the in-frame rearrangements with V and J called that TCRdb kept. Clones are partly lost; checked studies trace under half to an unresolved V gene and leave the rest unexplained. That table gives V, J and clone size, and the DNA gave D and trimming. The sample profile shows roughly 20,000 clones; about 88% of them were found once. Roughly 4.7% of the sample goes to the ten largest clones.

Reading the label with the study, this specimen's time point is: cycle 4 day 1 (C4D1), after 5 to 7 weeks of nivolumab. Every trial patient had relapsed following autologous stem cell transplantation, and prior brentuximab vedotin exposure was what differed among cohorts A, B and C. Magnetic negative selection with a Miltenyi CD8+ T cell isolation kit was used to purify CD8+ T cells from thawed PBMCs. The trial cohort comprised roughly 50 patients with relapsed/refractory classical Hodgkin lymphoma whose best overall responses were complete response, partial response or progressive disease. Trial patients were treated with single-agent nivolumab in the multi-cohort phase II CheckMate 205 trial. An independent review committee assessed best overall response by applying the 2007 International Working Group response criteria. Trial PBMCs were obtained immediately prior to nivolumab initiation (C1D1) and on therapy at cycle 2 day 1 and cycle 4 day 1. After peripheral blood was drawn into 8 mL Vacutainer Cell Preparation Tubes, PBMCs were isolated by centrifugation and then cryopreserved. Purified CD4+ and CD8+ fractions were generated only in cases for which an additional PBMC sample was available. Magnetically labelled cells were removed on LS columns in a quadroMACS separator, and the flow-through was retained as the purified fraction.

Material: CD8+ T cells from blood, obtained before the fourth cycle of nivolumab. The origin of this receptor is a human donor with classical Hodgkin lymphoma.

The CDR3 has the sequence CASSSGQTPNYGYTF. The DNA is as follows: TGTGCCAGCAGTTCGGGACAGACACCTAACTATGGCTACACCTTC. The rearranged segments are TRBV27 and TRBJ1-2, with 7 bases matching TRBD1. The germline V gene (reference sequence) provides CDR1 MNHEY and CDR2 SMNVEV. There are 15 amino acids in the CDR3, from cysteine to phenylalanine inclusive. Left in the record is the CDR3 DNA by itself, 45 bases read in frame from the first base. Trimming leaves V shorter by 4 bases and J shorter by 0 bases, with the junction holding 5 bases beyond the gene matches.